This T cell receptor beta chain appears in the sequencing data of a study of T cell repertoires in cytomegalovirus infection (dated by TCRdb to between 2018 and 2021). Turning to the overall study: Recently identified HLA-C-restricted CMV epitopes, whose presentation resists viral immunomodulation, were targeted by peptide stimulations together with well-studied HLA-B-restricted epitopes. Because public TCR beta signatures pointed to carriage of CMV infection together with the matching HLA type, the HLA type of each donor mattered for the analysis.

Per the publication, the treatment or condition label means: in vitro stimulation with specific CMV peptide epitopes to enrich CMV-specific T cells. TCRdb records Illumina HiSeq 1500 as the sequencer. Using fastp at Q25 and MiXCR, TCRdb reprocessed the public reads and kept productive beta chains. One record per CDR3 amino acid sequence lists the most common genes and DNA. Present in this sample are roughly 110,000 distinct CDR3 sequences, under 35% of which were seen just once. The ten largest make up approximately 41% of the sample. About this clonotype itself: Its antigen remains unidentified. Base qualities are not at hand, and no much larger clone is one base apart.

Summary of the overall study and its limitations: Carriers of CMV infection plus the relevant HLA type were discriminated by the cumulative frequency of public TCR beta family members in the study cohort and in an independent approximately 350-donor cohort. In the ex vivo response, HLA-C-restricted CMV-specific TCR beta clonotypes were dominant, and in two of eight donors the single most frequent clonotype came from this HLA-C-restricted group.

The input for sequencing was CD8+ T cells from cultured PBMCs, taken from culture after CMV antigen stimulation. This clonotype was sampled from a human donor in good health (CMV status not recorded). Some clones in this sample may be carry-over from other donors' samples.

The DNA sequence is given as TGTGCCAGCAGCTCGGCAGGGGAGGCGAAGTTCTTC. This is translated as CASSSAGEAKFF. The sequence joins TRBV11-2 to TRBJ2-1; the D segment may tentatively be TRBD1 or TRBD2, each giving 6 matched bases. For CDR1 and CDR2, the germline V gene lists SGHAT and FQNNGV. The CDR3 covers 12 residues, taking in both the cysteine and the phenylalanine. The kept DNA is CDR3 alone, 36 bases in frame from the first base. At the junction V is shortened by 4 bases and J by 14 bases, with 15 bases in between.